The clone carrying this T cell receptor beta chain has only a few counts. Its specificity is unknown. This record comes from a study of beta chain features in type 1 diabetes. Study-wide results and limits: The study found moderately but significantly shorter TCRB CDR3s in all four CD4+ subsets of Type 1 diabetes patients.

The entirety of the isolated RNA underwent reverse transcription, so expressed TCRB transcripts were sequenced. TCRdb's copy holds only in-frame clones and misses some; the assay was immunoSEQ multiplex PCR. The sample shows 200,000 to 250,000 clones, 16% of them seen only once. The V segment lost 0 bases and the J segment 6 bases; nucleotides outside the gene matches: 8. The CDR3 has 15 amino acids. Germline CDR1 reads MNHEY; CDR2 reads SVGAGI. Sorting that relied on CD45RO/CCR7/CD25/CD127/CD95/CD27 yielded CD4+ naive, central memory, regulatory and stem cell-like memory cells. The specimen was naive CD4+ T cells from blood. This TCR was recovered from a man aged 25 to 40 with type 1 diabetes. The chain uses TRBV6-5 and TRBJ2-7; 7 bases map to TRBD1. CDR3 sequence: CASSYSYRDRLEQYF. CDR3 nucleotide sequence: TGTGCCAGCAGTTACTCCTACCGGGACAGACTCGAGCAGTACTTC.